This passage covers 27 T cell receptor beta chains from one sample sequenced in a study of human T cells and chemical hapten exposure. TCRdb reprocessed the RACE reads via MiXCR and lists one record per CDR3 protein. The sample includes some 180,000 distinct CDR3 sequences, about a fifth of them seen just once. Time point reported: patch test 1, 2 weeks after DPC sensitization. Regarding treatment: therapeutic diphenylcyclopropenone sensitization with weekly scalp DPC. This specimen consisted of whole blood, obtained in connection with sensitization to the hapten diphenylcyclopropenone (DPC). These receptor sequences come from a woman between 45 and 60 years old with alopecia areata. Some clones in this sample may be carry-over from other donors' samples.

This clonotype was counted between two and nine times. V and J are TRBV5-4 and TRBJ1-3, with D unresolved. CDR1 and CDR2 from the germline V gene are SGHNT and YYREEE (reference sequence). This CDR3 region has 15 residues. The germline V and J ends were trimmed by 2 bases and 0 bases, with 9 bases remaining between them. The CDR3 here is CASSFGGISGNTIYF. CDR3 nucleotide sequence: TGTGCCAGCAGCTTTGGCGGGATCTCTGGAAACACCATATATTTT.

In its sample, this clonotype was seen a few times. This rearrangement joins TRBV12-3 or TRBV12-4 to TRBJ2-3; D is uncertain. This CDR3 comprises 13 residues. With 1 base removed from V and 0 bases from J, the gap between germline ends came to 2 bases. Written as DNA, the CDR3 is TGTGCCAGCAGTTTAGAAAGCACAGATACGCAGTATTTT. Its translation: CASSLESTDTQYF.

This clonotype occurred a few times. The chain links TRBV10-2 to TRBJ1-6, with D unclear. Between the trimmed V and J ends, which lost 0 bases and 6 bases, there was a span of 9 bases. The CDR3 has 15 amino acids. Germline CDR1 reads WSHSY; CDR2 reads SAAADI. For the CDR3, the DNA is TGCGCCAGCAGTGAGTCGAGGACTCCTAATTCACCCCTCCACTTT. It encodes CASSESRTPNSPLHF.

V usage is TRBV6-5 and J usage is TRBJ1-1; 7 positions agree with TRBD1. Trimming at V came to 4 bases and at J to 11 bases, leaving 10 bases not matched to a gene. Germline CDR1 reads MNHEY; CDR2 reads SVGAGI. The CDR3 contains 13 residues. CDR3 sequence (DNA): TGTGCCAGCAGTTCCACACAGGGGTACTGGGCTTTCTTT. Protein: CASSSTQGYWAFF.

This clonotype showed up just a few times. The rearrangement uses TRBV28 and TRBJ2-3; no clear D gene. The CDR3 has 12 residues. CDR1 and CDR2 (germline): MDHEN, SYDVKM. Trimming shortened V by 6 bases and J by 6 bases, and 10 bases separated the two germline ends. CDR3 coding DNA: TGTGCCAGCAGGGTCCCGCACGATACGCAGTATTTT. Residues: CASRVPHDTQYF.

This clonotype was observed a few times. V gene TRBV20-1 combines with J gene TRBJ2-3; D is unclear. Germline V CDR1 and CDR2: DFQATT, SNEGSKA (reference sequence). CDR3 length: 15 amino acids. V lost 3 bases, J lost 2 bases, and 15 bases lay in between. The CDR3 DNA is TGCAGTGCTAGTCCGCCCCCCCGGGCCACAGATACGCAGTATTTT. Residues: CSASPPPRATDTQYF.

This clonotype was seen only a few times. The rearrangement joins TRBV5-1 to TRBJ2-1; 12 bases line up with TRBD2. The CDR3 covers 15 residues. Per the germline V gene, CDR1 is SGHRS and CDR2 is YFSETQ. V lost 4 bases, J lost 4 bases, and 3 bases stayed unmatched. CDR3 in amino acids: CASSGGLAGYNEQFF. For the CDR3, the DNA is TGCGCCAGCAGCGGCGGACTAGCGGGGTACAATGAGCAGTTCTTC.

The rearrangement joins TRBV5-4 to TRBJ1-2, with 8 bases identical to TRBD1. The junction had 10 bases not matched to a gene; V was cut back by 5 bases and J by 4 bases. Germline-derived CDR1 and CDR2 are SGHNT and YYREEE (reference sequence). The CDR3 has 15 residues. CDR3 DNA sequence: TGTGCCAGCAGTCGCGGCGCTGGACAGGGCTATGGCTACACCTTC. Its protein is CASSRGAGQGYGYTF.

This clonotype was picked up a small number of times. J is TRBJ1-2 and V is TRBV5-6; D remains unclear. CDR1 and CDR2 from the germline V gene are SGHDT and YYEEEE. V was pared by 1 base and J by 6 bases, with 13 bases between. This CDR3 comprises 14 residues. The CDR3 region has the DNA TGTGCCAGCAGCTTGATTCAAATAGCGGATGGCTACACCTTC. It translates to CASSLIQIADGYTF.

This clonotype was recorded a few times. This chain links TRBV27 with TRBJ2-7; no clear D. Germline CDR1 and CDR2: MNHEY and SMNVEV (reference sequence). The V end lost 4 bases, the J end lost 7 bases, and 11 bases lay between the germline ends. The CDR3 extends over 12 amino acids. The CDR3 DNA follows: TGTGCCAGCAGTTCTCCTTTGCGGGAGCAGTACTTC. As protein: CASSSPLREQYF.

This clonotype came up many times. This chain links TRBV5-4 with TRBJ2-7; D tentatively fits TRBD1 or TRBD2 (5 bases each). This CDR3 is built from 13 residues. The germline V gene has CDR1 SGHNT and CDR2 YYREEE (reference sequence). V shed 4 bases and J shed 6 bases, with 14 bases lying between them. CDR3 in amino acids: CASSTWGRSEQYF. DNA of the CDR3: TGTGCCAGCAGCACTTGGGGACGGAGCGAGCAGTACTTC.

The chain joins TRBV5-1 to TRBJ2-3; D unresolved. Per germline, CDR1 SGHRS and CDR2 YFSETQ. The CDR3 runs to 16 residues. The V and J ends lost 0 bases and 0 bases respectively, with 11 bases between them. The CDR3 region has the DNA TGCGCCAGCAGCTTGGCTCGTGGTCAGAGCACAGATACGCAGTATTTT. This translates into CASSLARGQSTDTQYF.

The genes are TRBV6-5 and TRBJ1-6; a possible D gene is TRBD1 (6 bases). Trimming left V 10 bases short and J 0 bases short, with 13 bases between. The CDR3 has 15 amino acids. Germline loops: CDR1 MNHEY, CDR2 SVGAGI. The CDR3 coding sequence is TGTGCCACCCGGACAGATCCCTCCTATAATTCACCCCTCCACTTT. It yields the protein CATRTDPSYNSPLHF.

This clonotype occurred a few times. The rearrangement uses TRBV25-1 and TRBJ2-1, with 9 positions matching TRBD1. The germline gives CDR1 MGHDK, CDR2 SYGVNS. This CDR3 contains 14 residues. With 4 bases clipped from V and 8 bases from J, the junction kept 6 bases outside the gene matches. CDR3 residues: CASSATGGRDEQFF. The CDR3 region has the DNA TGTGCCAGCAGTGCGACAGGGGGTAGGGATGAGCAGTTCTTC.

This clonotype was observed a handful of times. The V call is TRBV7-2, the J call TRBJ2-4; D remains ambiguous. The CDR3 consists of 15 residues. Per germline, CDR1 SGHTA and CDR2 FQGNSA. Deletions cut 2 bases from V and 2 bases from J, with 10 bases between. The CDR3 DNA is TGTGCCAGCAGCTTATTTCACTCCCCCAAAAACATTCAGTACTTC. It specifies CASSLFHSPKNIQYF.

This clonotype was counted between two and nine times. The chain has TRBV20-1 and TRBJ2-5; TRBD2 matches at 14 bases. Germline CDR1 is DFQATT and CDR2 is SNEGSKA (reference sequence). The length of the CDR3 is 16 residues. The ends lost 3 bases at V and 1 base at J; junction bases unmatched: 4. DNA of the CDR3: TGCAGTGCTAGTTTGGGGACTAGCGGGGGCCAAGAGACCCAGTACTTC. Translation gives CSASLGTSGGQETQYF.

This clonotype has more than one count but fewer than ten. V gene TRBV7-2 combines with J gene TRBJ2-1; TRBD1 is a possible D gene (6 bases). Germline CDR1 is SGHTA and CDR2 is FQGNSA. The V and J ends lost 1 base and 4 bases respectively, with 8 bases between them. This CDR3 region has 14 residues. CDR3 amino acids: CASSLGTEYNEQFF. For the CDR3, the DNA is TGTGCCAGCAGCTTAGGGACAGAGTACAATGAGCAGTTCTTC.

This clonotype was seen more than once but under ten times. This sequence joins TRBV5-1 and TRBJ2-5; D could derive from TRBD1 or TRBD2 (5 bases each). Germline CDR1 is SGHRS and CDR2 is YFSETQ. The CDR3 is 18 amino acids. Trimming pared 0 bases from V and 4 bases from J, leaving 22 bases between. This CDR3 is CASSLGWGTHPIGETQYF. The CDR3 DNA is TGCGCCAGCAGCTTGGGGTGGGGGACCCACCCCATCGGAGAGACCCAGTACTTC.

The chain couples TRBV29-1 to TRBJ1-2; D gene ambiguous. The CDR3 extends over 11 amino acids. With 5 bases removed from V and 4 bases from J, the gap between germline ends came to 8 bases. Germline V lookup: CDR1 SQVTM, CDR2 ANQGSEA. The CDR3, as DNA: TGCAGCGTTCTCGAGGCCTATGGCTACACCTTC. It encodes CSVLEAYGYTF. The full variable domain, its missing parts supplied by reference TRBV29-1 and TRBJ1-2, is SAVISQKPSRDICQRGTSLTIQCQVDSQVTMMFWYRQQPGQSLTLIATANQGSEATYESGFVIDKFPISRPNLTFSTLTVSNMSPEDSSIYLCSVLEAYGYTFGSGTRLTVV.

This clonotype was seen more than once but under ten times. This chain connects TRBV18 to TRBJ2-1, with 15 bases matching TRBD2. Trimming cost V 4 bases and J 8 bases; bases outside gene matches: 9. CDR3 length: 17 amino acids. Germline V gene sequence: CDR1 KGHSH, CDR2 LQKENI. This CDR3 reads CASSQSGTSGRMDEQFF. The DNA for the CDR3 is TGTGCCAGCTCACAATCCGGGACTAGCGGGAGGATGGATGAGCAGTTCTTC.

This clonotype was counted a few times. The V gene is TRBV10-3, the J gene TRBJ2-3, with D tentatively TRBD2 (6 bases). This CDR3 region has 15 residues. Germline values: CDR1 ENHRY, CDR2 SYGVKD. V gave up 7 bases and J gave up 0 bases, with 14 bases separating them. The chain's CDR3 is CAITDRTTSTDTQYF. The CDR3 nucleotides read TGTGCCATCACTGACCGGACTACGAGCACAGATACGCAGTATTTT.

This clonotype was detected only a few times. In DNA, the CDR3 is TGTGCCAGCAGCCCGACGGGGGGGACAGGGCTTTTCGAGCAGTACTTC. Translated: CASSPTGGTGLFEQYF. The genes are TRBV6-5 and TRBJ2-7; a possible D gene is TRBD1 (9 bases). Germline CDR1 reads MNHEY; CDR2 reads SVGAGI. Trimming took off 6 bases at V and 6 bases at J, with 24 bases between the two ends. The CDR3 is made up of 16 amino acids.

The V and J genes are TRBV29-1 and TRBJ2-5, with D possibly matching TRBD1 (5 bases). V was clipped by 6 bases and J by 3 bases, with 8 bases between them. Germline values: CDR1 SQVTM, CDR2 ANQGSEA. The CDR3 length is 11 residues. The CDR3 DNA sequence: TGCAGCGTCCCCAGGGAAGAGACCCAGTACTTC. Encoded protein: CSVPREETQYF.

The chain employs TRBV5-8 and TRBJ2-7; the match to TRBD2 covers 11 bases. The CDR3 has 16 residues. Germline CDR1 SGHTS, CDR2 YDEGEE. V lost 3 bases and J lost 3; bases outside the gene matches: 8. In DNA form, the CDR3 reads TGTGCCAGCAGCTCCGCCGGGACTAGCGGCCTCTACGAGCAGTACTTC. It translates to CASSSAGTSGLYEQYF.

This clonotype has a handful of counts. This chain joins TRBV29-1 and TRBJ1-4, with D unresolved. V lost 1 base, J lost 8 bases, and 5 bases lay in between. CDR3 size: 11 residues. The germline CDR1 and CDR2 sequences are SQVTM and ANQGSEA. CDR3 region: CSVEGAEKLFF. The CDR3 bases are TGCAGCGTTGAAGGGGCCGAAAAACTGTTTTTT.

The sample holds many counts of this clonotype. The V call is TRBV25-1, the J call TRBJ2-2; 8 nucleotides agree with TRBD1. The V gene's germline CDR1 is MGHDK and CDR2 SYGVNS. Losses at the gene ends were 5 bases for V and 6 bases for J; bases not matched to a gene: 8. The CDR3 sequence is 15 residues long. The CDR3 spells CASSLPGQVAGELFF. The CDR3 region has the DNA TGTGCCAGCAGTCTACCGGGACAGGTGGCCGGGGAGCTGTTTTTT.

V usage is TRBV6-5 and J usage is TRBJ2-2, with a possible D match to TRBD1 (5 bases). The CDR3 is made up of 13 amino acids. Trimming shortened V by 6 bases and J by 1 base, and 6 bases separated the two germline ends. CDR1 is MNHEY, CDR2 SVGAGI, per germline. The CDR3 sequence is CASSDRNTGELFF. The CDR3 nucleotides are TGTGCCAGCAGCGACAGGAACACCGGGGAGCTGTTTTTT.